The rows below give T cell receptor beta chains drawn from one sample of a study of T-cell memory formation after mild COVID-19. TCRdb re-called the 5' RACE reads with MiXCR, one entry per CDR3 protein. The table lists about 150,000 distinct CDR3 sequences, about 6% of them singletons. Sample: PBMCs or a T cell subset sorted from them (not recorded which). Receptors were obtained from an adult woman who had mild COVID-19 (a few samples of this study predate the infection). Cell type and time point are not known. CDR3s include the opening cysteine and the closing phenylalanine or tryptophan. The D gene is left open where the match is weak. Size is stated for part of the rows, as once, few or many counts, or as a class when the clone is expanded.

D gene | J gene | V gene | CDR3 length | clone size | CDR3 DNA | CDR3 protein
TRBD1 | TRBJ2-2 | TRBV5-1 | 14 | many | TGCGCCAGCAGCCACCGACAGGGAAACGGGGAGCTGTTTTTT | CASSHRQGNGELFF
. | TRBJ2-3 | TRBV19 | 15 | few | TGTGCCAGTAGCCACCGACAGTACCCCACAGATACGCAGTATTTT | CASSHRQYPTDTQYF
TRBD1 | TRBJ1-2 | TRBV6-5 | 15 | few | TGTGCCAGCAGTCTGACAGGGGGGGACTCTTATGGCTACACCTTC | CASSLTGGDSYGYTF
TRBD2 | TRBJ2-7 | TRBV24-1 | 16 | . | TGTGCCACCAGTGACCCCGGGAGGAGCAGCTCCTACGAGCAGTACTTC | CATSDPGRSSSYEQYF
TRBD1 | TRBJ2-5 | TRBV12-3/TRBV12-4 | 13 | many | TGTGCCAGCAGTCAGACAGGGGGAGAGACCCAGTACTTC | CASSQTGGETQYF
. | TRBJ2-3 | TRBV10-3 | 14 | many | TGTGCCATCAGTGAGAGGGGTAGCACAGATACGCAGTATTTT | CAISERGSTDTQYF
TRBD1 | TRBJ1-1 | TRBV5-1 | 14 | . | TGCGCCAGCAGCTTCGCGACAGGGGGGGCTGAAGCTTTCTTT | CASSFATGGAEAFF
TRBD1 | TRBJ2-7 | TRBV9 | 14 | many | TGTGCCAGCAGCCCAAGACAGGGTTCCTACGAGCAGTACTTC | CASSPRQGSYEQYF
. | TRBJ2-1 | TRBV28 | 15 | many | TGTGCCAGCAGTCCAGCGGCAATCTCCTACAATGAGCAGTTCTTC | CASSPAAISYNEQFF
TRBD2 | TRBJ2-1 | TRBV18 | 17 | few | TGTGCCAGCTCTCCCACACCAACTAGCGGGAGTAGAAATGAGCAGTTCTTC | CASSPTPTSGSRNEQFF
TRBD2 | TRBJ2-1 | TRBV11-2 | 16 | many | TGTGCCAGCAGCCCACTTCTAGCGGGAGTGGGTAATGAGCAGTTCTTC | CASSPLLAGVGNEQFF
TRBD1 | TRBJ2-3 | TRBV5-1 | 15 | many | TGCGCCAGCAGAGAGACAGGGGGAATCACAGATACGCAGTATTTT | CASRETGGITDTQYF
. | TRBJ2-4 | TRBV4-2 | 15 | few | TGTGCCAGCAGCCCTCTCAGGGAAATTGGAAACATTCAGTACTTC | CASSPLREIGNIQYF
. | TRBJ2-5 | TRBV6-2/TRBV6-3 | 11 | many | TGTGCCAGCAGTAACGGGGAGACCCAGTACTTC | CASSNGETQYF